The rows below give T cell receptor beta chains drawn from one sample of a study of shared clonotypes between healthy human individuals. Using immunoSEQ multiplex PCR, the repertoire was profiled, and TCRdb retains in-frame clones only, with some absent. Altogether about 820,000 clones are present, 92% being singletons, with the ten largest covering 24%. The specimen sequenced was naive CD8+ T cells sorted from blood. These receptors were taken from a man younger than 45 in good health. The CDR3 runs from the conserved cysteine through the conserved F or W. The D gene is left open where the match is weak.

d_gene	v_gene	CDR3aa
.	TRBV10-1	CASSDIAGYEQYF
.	TRBV28	CATLIGTEAFF
.	TRBV9	CASSVDQGPAYEQYF
TRBD1	TRBV7-2	CASSLDGTGINNEQFF
.	TRBV4-1	CASSQEGGWETQYF
TRBD2	TRBV10-2	CASRAALAGWGDTQYF
TRBD2	TRBV2	CASRPLAGTGELFF
.	TRBV5-1	CASSPMAPGSYEQYF
TRBD2	TRBV6-6	CASSYEREGWLDTQYF
.	TRBV2	CASGASGVDEKLFF
.	TRBV15	CATSRVADSYEQYF
.	TRBV28	CASSPPGRLNEKLFF
.	TRBV6-1	CASRSLVEPQETQYF
TRBD1	TRBV19	CASSIDRGKGQPQHF
.	TRBV6-6	CASSYVGLYNEQFF
.	TRBV2	CASSEAQAGGYYGYTF
.	TRBV27	CASSLALLSGNTGELFF
.	TRBV2	CASSAGIVPDPSTGELFF
TRBD2	TRBV11-2	CASIPGGNTLQETQYF
.	TRBV13	CASSTRVANEKLFF
TRBD2	TRBV7-9	CASSGRLAGRVVGELFF
TRBD1	TRBV7-9	CASSSSTGTRMGGYTF
.	TRBV28	CASRDMTYEQYF
.	TRBV28	CASSFNGGNEQFF
TRBD2	TRBV11-2	CASSLGSTEGLAGVDTQYF
TRBD2	TRBV25-1	CASRRGLAEKSSYNEQFF
TRBD2	TRBV6-5	CASSFRRGLVSYEQYF
.	TRBV11-2	CASSPSPHEQYF
TRBD1	TRBV7-9	CASSWDRDGEKLFF
TRBD2	TRBV7-9	CASSSGTSGTTYEQYF
.	TRBV19	CASSIGSGLDYEQYF